Following are 29 T cell receptor beta chains from one sample sequenced in a study of blood T cell repertoires in COVID-19. The protocol was immunoSEQ multiplex PCR, while the TCRdb copy is restricted to in-frame clones and leaves out a portion. Counted here are 170,000 or so clones, around nine tenths occurring once; the ten biggest clones make up around 12%. Sequencing was performed on peripheral blood. These receptors came from a woman in her seventies with COVID-19, enrolled during active disease.

This chain joins TRBV9 and TRBJ2-3; 12 bases agree with TRBD2. The length of the CDR3 is 15 residues. V was clipped by 4 bases and J by 6 bases; unmatched bases: 6. The germline gives CDR1 SGDLS, CDR2 YYNGEE. In DNA form, the CDR3 reads TGTGCCAGCAGCCTGCGACTAGCGGGAGTCGATACGCAGTATTTT. It encodes CASSLRLAGVDTQYF.

In DNA, the CDR3 is TGTGCCAGCAGTTTAGCGGGACTCGTGGCAGATACGCAGTATTTT. This gives the protein CASSLAGLVADTQYF. J is TRBJ2-3 and V is TRBV28; D is possibly TRBD2 (6 bases). The germline CDR1 and CDR2 sequences are MDHEN and SYDVKM. This CDR3 has 15 amino acids. Trimming cost V 2 bases and J 4 bases, with 13 bases left between them.

The count of this clone is one. The J gene is TRBJ2-3, the V gene TRBV3-1 (or the pseudogene TRBV3-2), with a possible D match to TRBD2 (5 bases). Germline V gene sequence: CDR1 LGHDT, CDR2 YNNKEL (reference sequence). The CDR3 extends over 15 amino acids. Trimming cost V 1 base and J 4 bases, with 12 bases left between them. The CDR3 DNA follows: TGTGCCAGCAGCCAAGCTCAGCGGCGGGCAGATACGCAGTATTTT. Translating gives CASSQAQRRADTQYF.

The chain is built from TRBV7-9 and TRBJ2-7; 8 positions agree with TRBD1. J gave up 2 bases and V 6 bases, and 9 bases lay outside the gene matches. Germline assignment: CDR1 SEHNR and CDR2 FQNEAQ (reference sequence). The CDR3 sequence is 15 residues long. The CDR3 bases are TGTGCCAGCAGTAAGGGGGGACAGGCGGCCTACGAGCAGTACTTC. It specifies CASSKGGQAAYEQYF. Filled out from reference TRBV7-9 and TRBJ2-7, the complete variable domain reads DTGVSQNPRHKITKRGQNVTFRCDPISEHNRLYWYRQTLGQGPEFLTYFQNEAQLEKSRLLSDRFSAERPKGSFSTLEIQRTEQGDSAMYLCASSKGGQAAYEQYFGPGTRLTVT.

The V and J genes are TRBV27 and TRBJ1-2; weak D call: TRBD1 (6 bases). Germline CDR1 reads MNHEY; CDR2 reads SMNVEV (reference sequence). Deletions cut 5 bases from V and 7 bases from J, with 14 bases between. The CDR3 consists of 13 residues. The CDR3 nucleotides are TGTGCCAGCAGTCCACAGGGACGGGCTGGCTACACCTTC. Translating gives CASSPQGRAGYTF.

The chain carries TRBV7-9 and TRBJ1-2; D call uncertain. Deletions cut 5 bases from V and 8 bases from J, with 15 bases between. CDR3 length: 13 amino acids. Germline lookup yields CDR1 SEHNR and CDR2 FQNEAQ (reference sequence). The CDR3 coding sequence is TGTGCCAGCAGCCTATCGGGCGGGAACGGCTACACCTTC. Its protein product is CASSLSGGNGYTF.

The chain combines TRBV5-8 with TRBJ2-7, with 7 nucleotides matching TRBD2. V shed 0 bases, J shed 3 bases, and the junction held 9 bases outside the gene matches. This CDR3 is 16 amino acids long. Germline values: CDR1 SGHTS, CDR2 YDEGEE. The CDR3 loop is CASSLGGEGLGYEQYF. CDR3 DNA: TGTGCCAGCAGCTTGGGGGGGGAGGGTCTCGGCTACGAGCAGTACTTC. Filled out from reference TRBV5-8 and TRBJ2-7, the complete variable domain reads EAGVTQSPTHLIKTRGQQATLRCSPISGHTSVYWYQQALGLGLQFLLWYDEGEERNRGNFPPRFSGRQFPNYSSELNVNALELEDSALYLCASSLGGEGLGYEQYFGPGTRLTVT.

The chain is built from TRBV5-6 and TRBJ1-2; TRBD1 agrees at 8 bases. The germline V gene encodes CDR1 SGHDT and CDR2 YYEEEE. CDR3 length: 15 residues. J was trimmed by 0 bases and V by 4 bases; bases with no gene match: 5. The CDR3 DNA follows: TGTGCCAGCAGCGGACTGGACAGGGCTAACTATGGCTACACCTTC. It translates to CASSGLDRANYGYTF.

The CDR3 region is CASSIRRKPSNQPQHF. For the CDR3, the DNA is TGTGCCAGTAGTATACGGAGAAAACCGAGCAATCAGCCCCAGCATTTT. The chain recombines TRBV19 with TRBJ1-5; D is unresolved. This CDR3 comprises 16 residues. Germline CDR1 and CDR2: LNHDA and SQIVND (reference sequence). Trimming pared 2 bases from V and 1 base from J, leaving 12 bases between.

The chain recombines TRBV28 with TRBJ1-6; 8 bases are a match to TRBD1. V dropped 5 bases and J dropped 10; count of bases not matched to a gene: 10. The CDR3 is 15 residues long. The germline V gene has CDR1 MDHEN and CDR2 SYDVKM. The CDR3 region is CASSNQGAASSPLHF. The CDR3 bases are TGTGCCAGCAGTAACCAGGGGGCGGCGAGCTCACCCCTCCACTTT.

The chain joins TRBV9 to TRBJ1-2; 7 bases fit TRBD1. CDR3 size: 16 residues. The germline gives CDR1 SGDLS, CDR2 YYNGEE. Trimming took 3 bases from V and 0 from J; bases not matched to a gene: 8. CDR3 coding DNA: TGTGCCAGCAGCGCCATGCCCCAGGGGGCTAACTATGGCTACACCTTC. It is translated as CASSAMPQGANYGYTF.

The rearrangement links TRBV24-1 to TRBJ2-3; no clear D gene. V was cut by 3 bases and J by 6 bases, with 9 bases left in between. The CDR3 has 13 residues. The V gene's germline CDR1 is KGHDR and CDR2 SFDVKD. The CDR3 here is CATSDHTKDTQYF. CDR3 bases: TGTGCCACCAGTGATCATACTAAGGATACGCAGTATTTT.

The genes are TRBV27 and TRBJ2-7; a possible D gene is TRBD2 (6 bases). Trimming shortened V by 7 bases and J by 0 bases, and 19 bases separated the two germline ends. This CDR3 has 16 residues. CDR1 MNHEY and CDR2 SMNVEV come from the germline V gene (reference sequence). The CDR3 here is CASTSPGTRGSYEQYF. The CDR3 DNA reads TGTGCCAGCACTAGCCCCGGGACTCGCGGCTCCTACGAGCAGTACTTC.

The rearrangement links TRBV25-1 to TRBJ2-5; the match to TRBD2 covers 9 bases. The CDR3 loop spans 15 amino acids. Trimming cost V 4 bases and J 1 base; bases outside gene matches: 4. In germline, CDR1 is MGHDK, CDR2 SYGVNS. The CDR3 DNA reads TGTGCCAGCAGTGGGGTGCGGGAGGGCCAAGAGACCCAGTACTTC. It yields the protein CASSGVREGQETQYF. Complete variable domain (other parts from reference TRBV25-1 and TRBJ2-5): EADIYQTPRYLVIGTGKKITLECSQTMGHDKMYWYQQDPGMELHLIHYSYGVNSTEKGDLSSESTVSRIRTEHFPLTLESARPSHTSQYLCASSGVREGQETQYFGPGTRLLVL.

The chain links TRBV19 to TRBJ2-5, with 8 positions matching TRBD2. Germline-derived CDR1 and CDR2 are LNHDA and SQIVND (reference sequence). The CDR3 has 13 residues. V lost 6 bases to trimming and J lost 5 bases; unmatched junction nucleotides: 5. The CDR3 reads CASRGAGVETQYF. Here the CDR3 DNA reads TGTGCCAGTAGAGGAGCGGGAGTGGAGACCCAGTACTTC. Together with reference TRBV19 and TRBJ2-5, the CDR3 gives the full variable domain: DGGITQSPKYLFRKEGQNVTLSCEQNLNHDAMYWYRQDPGQGLRLIYYSQIVNDFQKGDIAEGYSVSREKKESFPLTVTSAQKNPTAFYLCASRGAGVETQYFGPGTRLLVL.

The chain couples TRBV7-9 to TRBJ2-7; 7 positions match TRBD1. CDR1 SEHNR and CDR2 FQNEAQ come from the germline V gene (reference sequence). Unmatched junction bases numbered 5, after V lost 8 bases and J lost 7 bases. This CDR3 has 11 residues. The CDR3 nucleotides read TGTGCCAGCGACAGGGTTGAGGAGCAGTACTTC. Protein sequence: CASDRVEEQYF.

The chain recombines TRBV5-4 with TRBJ2-3, with D possibly being TRBD1 (7 bases). Between the trimmed V and J ends, which lost 4 bases and 3 bases, there was a span of 15 bases. The CDR3 totals 15 residues. Germline CDR1 is SGHNT and CDR2 is YYREEE (reference sequence). The CDR3 spells CASSPGGPSTDTQYF. In DNA, the CDR3 is TGTGCCAGCAGCCCAGGGGGGCCGTCGACAGATACGCAGTATTTT.

The chain links TRBV27 to TRBJ2-4; D not certain. V lost 6 bases and J 0 bases, leaving 15 bases between the germline ends. Germline CDR1 and CDR2: MNHEY and SMNVEV (reference sequence). This CDR3 has 16 amino acids. CDR3 nucleotides: TGTGCCAGCAGACAACCCTCTCCCTTAGCCAAAAACATTCAGTACTTC. Amino acid sequence: CASRQPSPLAKNIQYF.

This clone was detected only a few times. The chain recombines TRBV2 with TRBJ1-1; D gene uncertain. There are 14 residues in the CDR3. V gave up 2 bases and J gave up 1 base, with 8 bases separating them. CDR1 is SNHLY and CDR2 is FYNNEI in the germline V gene. CDR3 bases: TGTGCCAGCAGTGAATACAGAGAGAACACTGAAGCTTTCTTT. Residues: CASSEYRENTEAFF.

As regards this clone: The same CDR3 is also encoded by other DNA sequences in this sample. The chain combines TRBV19 with TRBJ1-5; TRBD1 matches at 8 bases. V shed 6 bases, J shed 4 bases, and the junction held 5 bases outside the gene matches. CDR3 length: 14 amino acids. Looked up from germline, CDR1 is LNHDA and CDR2 is SQIVND (reference sequence). CDR3 bases: TGTGCCAGTAGCGGACAGGGTGGTAATCAGCCCCAGCATTTT. This gives the protein CASSGQGGNQPQHF.

This chain connects TRBV11-2 to TRBJ2-2, with a tentative D call TRBD2 (6 bases). The V gene lost 3 bases and the J gene lost 0 bases, with 11 bases spanning the gap. The CDR3 spans 16 residues. Germline loops: CDR1 SGHAT, CDR2 FQNNGV. Here the CDR3 reads CASSLKTGANTGELFF. CDR3 bases: TGTGCCAGCAGCTTGAAAACGGGGGCGAACACCGGGGAGCTGTTTTTT.

The V call is TRBV5-1, the J call TRBJ2-5; 11 bases map to TRBD2. Germline values: CDR1 SGHRS, CDR2 YFSETQ. The junction had 2 bases not matched to a gene; V was cut back by 4 bases and J by 3 bases. The CDR3 is 14 amino acids. CDR3 in DNA: TGCGCCAGCAGCGGGGGACTAGCGGAAGAGACCCAGTACTTC. Amino acids: CASSGGLAEETQYF. The full variable domain, its missing parts supplied by reference TRBV5-1 and TRBJ2-5, is KAGVTQTPRYLIKTRGQQVTLSCSPISGHRSVSWYQQTPGQGLQFLFEYFSETQRNKGNFPGRFSGRQFSNSRSEMNVSTLELGDSALYLCASSGGLAEETQYFGPGTRLLVL.

The rearrangement uses TRBV19 and TRBJ2-5; 10 nucleotides align to TRBD1. Unmatched junction bases numbered 8, after V lost 6 bases and J lost 4 bases. Germline values: CDR1 LNHDA, CDR2 SQIVND (reference sequence). The CDR3 consists of 15 residues. CDR3 residues: CASSVPGQGRETQYF. CDR3 bases: TGTGCCAGTAGCGTACCGGGACAGGGGCGAGAGACCCAGTACTTC.

The chain uses TRBV20-1 and TRBJ2-1; 9 bases line up with TRBD2. This CDR3 has 15 residues. Trimming removed 3 bases from V and 4 bases from J; junction bases left unmatched: 7. Germline CDR1 DFQATT, CDR2 SNEGSKA (reference sequence). DNA for the CDR3: TGCAGTGCTAGTTTCGGGCTAGCGGGGTACAATGAGCAGTTCTTC. This encodes CSASFGLAGYNEQFF.

The chain uses TRBV19 and TRBJ1-2, with D hard to call. The CDR3 loop spans 16 amino acids. The germline CDR1 and CDR2 sequences are LNHDA and SQIVND (reference sequence). V was clipped by 3 bases and J by 1 base, with 15 bases between them. In nucleotides, the CDR3 is TGTGCCAGTAGTATCGGCGGACTCACCCTTAACTATGGCTACACCTTC. It encodes CASSIGGLTLNYGYTF.

This clone appeared a single time. The chain joins TRBV19 to TRBJ1-1, with TRBD1 identical over 10 bases. Per the germline V gene, CDR1 is LNHDA and CDR2 is SQIVND (reference sequence). This CDR3 is built from 12 residues. J gave up 11 bases and V 4 bases, and 4 bases lay outside the gene matches. The CDR3 DNA follows: TGTGCCAGTAGTAAAGACAGGGGGCGGGCTTTCTTT. The encoded protein is CASSKDRGRAFF. Supplemented by reference TRBV19 and TRBJ1-1, the full variable domain reads DGGITQSPKYLFRKEGQNVTLSCEQNLNHDAMYWYRQDPGQGLRLIYYSQIVNDFQKGDIAEGYSVSREKKESFPLTVTSAQKNPTAFYLCASSKDRGRAFFGQGTRLTVV.

This chain uses TRBV7-3 with TRBJ1-2; TRBD1 aligns across 11 bases. This CDR3 spans 15 amino acids. Germline CDR1 SGHTA, CDR2 FQGTGA. V gave up 5 bases and J gave up 3 bases; unmatched junction bases: 5. The CDR3 is CASSPGTGGYYGYTF. The CDR3 coding sequence is TGTGCCAGCAGCCCCGGGACAGGGGGTTACTATGGCTACACCTTC.

Remarks on this clone: Other DNA sequences in the sample encode the same CDR3. V is TRBV7-8 and J is TRBJ1-2, with D tentatively TRBD1 (5 bases). The CDR3 length is 14 residues. The germline V gene has CDR1 SGHVS and CDR2 FQNEAQ. V gave up 1 base and J gave up 2 bases, with 8 bases separating them. CDR3 DNA sequence: TGTGCCAGCAGCTTAGATGCAGGGAACTATGGCTACACCTTC. Its protein is CASSLDAGNYGYTF.

This clone was counted a single time. J is TRBJ2-7 and V is TRBV27; 10 nucleotides match TRBD1. The germline V gene has CDR1 MNHEY and CDR2 SMNVEV (reference sequence). The CDR3 consists of 15 residues. V lost 3 bases, J lost 3 bases, and 5 bases stayed unmatched. CDR3 in amino acids: CASSLTTGGHYEQYF. CDR3 sequence (DNA): TGTGCCAGCAGTTTGACGACAGGGGGCCACTACGAGCAGTACTTC.